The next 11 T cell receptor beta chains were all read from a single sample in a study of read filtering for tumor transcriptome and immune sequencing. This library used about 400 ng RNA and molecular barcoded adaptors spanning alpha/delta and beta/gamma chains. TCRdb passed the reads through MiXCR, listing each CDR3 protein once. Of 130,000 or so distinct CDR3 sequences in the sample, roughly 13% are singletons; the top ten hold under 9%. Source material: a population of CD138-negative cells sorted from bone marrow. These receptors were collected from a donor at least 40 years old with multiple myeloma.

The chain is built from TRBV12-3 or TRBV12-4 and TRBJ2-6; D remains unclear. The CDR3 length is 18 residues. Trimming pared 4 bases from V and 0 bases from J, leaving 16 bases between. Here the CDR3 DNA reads TGTGCCAGCAGTTCAGCGTCACGTCTTGGCTCTGGGGCCAACGTCCTGACTTTC. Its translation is CASSSASRLGSGANVLTF.

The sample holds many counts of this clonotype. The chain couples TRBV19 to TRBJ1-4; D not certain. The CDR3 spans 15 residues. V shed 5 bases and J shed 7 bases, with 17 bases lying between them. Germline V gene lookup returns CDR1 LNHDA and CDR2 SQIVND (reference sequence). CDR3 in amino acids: CASSPLGRIGEKLFF. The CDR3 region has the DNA TGTGCCAGTAGTCCTCTCGGGAGAATCGGTGAAAAACTGTTTTTT.

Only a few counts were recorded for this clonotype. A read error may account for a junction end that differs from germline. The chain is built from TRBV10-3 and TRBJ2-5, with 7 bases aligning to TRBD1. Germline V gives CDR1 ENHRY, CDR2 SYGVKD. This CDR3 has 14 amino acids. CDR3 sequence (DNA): TGTGCCATCACTGAGACAGGGTTCCAAGAGACCCAGTACTTC. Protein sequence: CAITETGFQETQYF.

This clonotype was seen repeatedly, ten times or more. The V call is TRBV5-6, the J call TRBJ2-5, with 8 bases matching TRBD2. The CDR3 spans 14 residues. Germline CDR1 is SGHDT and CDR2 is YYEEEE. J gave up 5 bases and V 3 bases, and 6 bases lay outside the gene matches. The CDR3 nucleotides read TGTGCCAGCAGCTCGGGACTAGGCGGGGAGACCCAGTACTTC. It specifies CASSSGLGGETQYF.

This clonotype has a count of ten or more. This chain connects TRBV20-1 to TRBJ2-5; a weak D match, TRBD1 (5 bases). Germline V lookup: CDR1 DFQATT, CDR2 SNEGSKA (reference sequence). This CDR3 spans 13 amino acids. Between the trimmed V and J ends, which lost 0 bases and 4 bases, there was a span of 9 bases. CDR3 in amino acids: CSARDHRRETQYF. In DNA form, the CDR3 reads TGCAGTGCTAGAGATCACAGGCGAGAGACCCAGTACTTC.

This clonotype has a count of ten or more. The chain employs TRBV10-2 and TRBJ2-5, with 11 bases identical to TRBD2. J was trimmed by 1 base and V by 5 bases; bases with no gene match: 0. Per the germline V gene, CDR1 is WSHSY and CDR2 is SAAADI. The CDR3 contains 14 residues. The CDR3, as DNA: TGCGCCAGCAGTACTAGCGGGAGCCAAGAGACCCAGTACTTC. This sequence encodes CASSTSGSQETQYF.

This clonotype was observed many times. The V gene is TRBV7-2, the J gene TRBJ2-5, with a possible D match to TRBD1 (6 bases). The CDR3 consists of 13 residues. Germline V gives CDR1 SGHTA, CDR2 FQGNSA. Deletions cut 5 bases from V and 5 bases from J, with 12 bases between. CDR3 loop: CASSQRGTETQYF. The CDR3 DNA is TGTGCCAGCAGCCAGAGGGGGACGGAGACCCAGTACTTC.

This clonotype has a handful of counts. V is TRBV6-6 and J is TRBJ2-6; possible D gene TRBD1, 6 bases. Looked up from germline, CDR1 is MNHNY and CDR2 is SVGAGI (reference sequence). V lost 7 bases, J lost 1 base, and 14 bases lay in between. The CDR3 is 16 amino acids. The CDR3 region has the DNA TGTGCCAGCAACCCGGGACAATGGTCTGGGGCCAACGTCCTGACTTTC. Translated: CASNPGQWSGANVLTF.

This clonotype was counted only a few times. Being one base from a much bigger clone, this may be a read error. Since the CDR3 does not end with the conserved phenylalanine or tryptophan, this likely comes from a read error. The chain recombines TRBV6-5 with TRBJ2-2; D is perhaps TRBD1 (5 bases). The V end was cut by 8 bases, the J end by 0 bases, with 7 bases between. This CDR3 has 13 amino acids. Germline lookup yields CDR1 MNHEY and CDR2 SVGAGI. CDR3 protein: CASRTPNTGELFL. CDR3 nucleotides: TGTGCCAGCCGGACACCGAACACCGGGGAGCTGTTTCTT.

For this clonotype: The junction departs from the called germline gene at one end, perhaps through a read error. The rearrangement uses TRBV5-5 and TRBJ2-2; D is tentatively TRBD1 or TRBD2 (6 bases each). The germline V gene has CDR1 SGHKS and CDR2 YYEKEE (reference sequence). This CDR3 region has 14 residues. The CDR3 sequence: CASNLEGGSGELFF. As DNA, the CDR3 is TGTGCCAGCAACTTGGAGGGGGGTAGCGGGGAGCTGTTTTTT.

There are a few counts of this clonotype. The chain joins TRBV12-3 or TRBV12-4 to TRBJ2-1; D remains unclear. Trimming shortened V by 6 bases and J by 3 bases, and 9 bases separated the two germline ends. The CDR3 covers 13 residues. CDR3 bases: TGTGCCAGCAGATTGGGCGGCTACAATGAGCAGTTCTTC. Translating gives CASRLGGYNEQFF.